Each of the 23 T cell receptor beta chains below was sequenced from the same sample in a study of shared clonotypes between healthy human individuals. Only in-frame clones appear in the TCRdb table, and some are missing; sequencing was by immunoSEQ multiplex PCR. The data contain more than 2,000,000 clones, roughly 93% of them singletons. Source material: naive CD4+ T cells from PBMCs. Regarding subset: CD45RA+ positively selected. The receptors here all came from a man between 18 and 29 years old in good health. Some clones in this sample may be carry-over from other donors' samples.

The J gene is TRBJ2-1, the V gene TRBV7-3; 7 bases are a match to TRBD1. The CDR3 runs to 18 residues. Germline-derived CDR1 and CDR2 are SGHTA and FQGTGA. Trimming at V came to 5 bases and at J to 5 bases, leaving 18 bases not matched to a gene. The CDR3 here is CASSPLLINRGSHNEQFF. The CDR3 DNA reads TGTGCCAGCAGCCCGCTTTTAATTAACAGGGGTAGCCACAATGAGCAGTTCTTC.

This clone was counted only a few times. The chain recombines TRBV6-5 with TRBJ2-2, with D maybe TRBD1 (5 bases). Germline lookup yields CDR1 MNHEY and CDR2 SVGAGI. The length of the CDR3 is 15 residues. V gave up 6 bases and J gave up 0 bases, with 11 bases separating them. This chain's CDR3 is CASRKGFANTGELFF. The CDR3 DNA follows: TGTGCCAGCAGGAAGGGGTTCGCGAACACCGGGGAGCTGTTTTTT.

The V call is TRBV7-2, the J call TRBJ1-1, with D possibly being TRBD1 (5 bases). The CDR3 totals 14 residues. The V gene's germline CDR1 is SGHTA and CDR2 FQGNSA. V shed 2 bases and J shed 7 bases, with 14 bases lying between them. CDR3 bases: TGTGCCAGCAGCTTAATGGGACCTTCAGGTGAAGCTTTCTTT. The encoded protein is CASSLMGPSGEAFF. Looking up the rest from reference TRBV7-2 and TRBJ1-1 gives the full variable domain: GAGVSQSPSNKVTEKGKDVELRCDPISGHTALYWYRQSLGQGLEFLIYFQGNSAPDKSGLPSDRFSAERTGGSVSTLTIQRTQQEDSAVYLCASSLMGPSGEAFFGQGTRLTVV.

This chain's CDR3 is CASSIWRSNEQFF. The DNA for the CDR3 is TGTGCCAGTAGTATATGGCGGAGCAATGAGCAGTTCTTC. The chain recombines TRBV19 with TRBJ2-1; D is unresolved. Germline CDR1 LNHDA, CDR2 SQIVND (reference sequence). V lost 2 bases and J 6 bases, leaving 8 bases between the germline ends. The CDR3 is 13 amino acids.

The chain joins TRBV7-9 to TRBJ2-5, with D possibly called TRBD1 or TRBD2 (10 bases each). Germline CDR1 and CDR2: SEHNR and FQNEAQ (reference sequence). Deletions cut 5 bases from V and 4 bases from J, with 29 bases between. The CDR3 has 19 residues. CDR3 residues: CASSKDRGESSGRRETQYF. The CDR3 coding sequence is TGTGCCAGCAGCAAGGACAGGGGGGAGTCTAGCGGGAGACGAGAGACCCAGTACTTC.

The genes are TRBV2 and TRBJ1-2; D ambiguous. The CDR3 is 13 residues long. Germline V CDR1 and CDR2: SNHLY, FYNNEI. Trimming took off 6 bases at V and 8 bases at J, with 16 bases between the two ends. The CDR3 DNA is TGTGCCAGCAGCGGACCCCCTCCGGCCGGCTACACCTTC. It translates to CASSGPPPAGYTF.

The chain employs TRBV30 and TRBJ2-1; no definite D call. Germline V lookup: CDR1 GTSNPN, CDR2 SVGIG (reference sequence). Trimming removed 3 bases at V and 0 bases at J, with 24 bases between. This CDR3 region has 19 residues. CDR3 bases: TGTGCCTGGAGGATAGTCCTATGGACGTGGCCTAGCTCCTACAATGAGCAGTTCTTC. This gives the protein CAWRIVLWTWPSSYNEQFF.

This rearrangement joins TRBV28 to TRBJ2-3; perhaps TRBD2 as D (6 bases). V lost 6 bases to trimming and J lost 3 bases, with 16 bases between them. The length of the CDR3 is 15 residues. Per the germline V gene, CDR1 is MDHEN and CDR2 is SYDVKM. CDR3 bases: TGTGCCAGCAGCTCAAGTTCCGCGGGAACAGATACGCAGTATTTT. Amino acids: CASSSSSAGTDTQYF.

About this clone itself: One end of the junction does not line up with germline, which may come from a read error. The chain links TRBV6-1 to TRBJ2-7; possible D gene TRBD1, 5 bases. Germline V gene sequence: CDR1 MNHNS, CDR2 SASEGT. The CDR3 is 14 amino acids. The CDR3 coding sequence is TGCGCTCTCTCGGGTTGGGGCCGATCGTATGAGCAGTACTTC. It codes for CALSGWGRSYEQYF.

V and J are TRBV7-9 and TRBJ2-2; tentative D call: TRBD2 (6 bases). The CDR3 sequence is 14 residues long. The germline CDR1 and CDR2 sequences are SEHNR and FQNEAQ (reference sequence). With 11 bases removed from V and 0 bases from J, the gap between germline ends came to 13 bases. CDR3 in DNA: TGTGCCGGGGGAGGACCGACGAACACCGGGGAGCTGTTTTTT. Translated: CAGGGPTNTGELFF. Based on the CDR3 plus reference TRBV7-9 and TRBJ2-2, the full variable domain is DTGVSQNPRHKITKRGQNVTFRCDPISEHNRLYWYRQTLGQGPEFLTYFQNEAQLEKSRLLSDRFSAERPKGSFSTLEIQRTEQGDSAMYLCAGGGPTNTGELFFGEGSRLTVL.

The chain uses TRBV7-9 and TRBJ2-7; D is perhaps TRBD2 (6 bases). Germline loops: CDR1 SEHNR, CDR2 FQNEAQ (reference sequence). V lost 3 bases, J lost 6 bases, and 15 bases lay in between. There are 14 residues in the CDR3. The chain's CDR3 is CASSFTTGESEQYF. The CDR3 nucleotides are TGTGCCAGCAGCTTCACGACGGGGGAATCCGAGCAGTACTTC.

As concerns this clone: This sample also contains other DNA sequences that code for the same CDR3. V and J are TRBV7-2 and TRBJ2-2; D remains unclear. V lost 1 base and J 5 bases, leaving 8 bases between the germline ends. CDR3 length: 14 amino acids. The germline gives CDR1 SGHTA, CDR2 FQGNSA. The CDR3 protein is CASSLGLPTGELFF. In nucleotides, the CDR3 is TGTGCCAGCAGCTTAGGGCTACCGACCGGGGAGCTGTTTTTT. Using reference TRBV7-2 and TRBJ2-2 for the parts outside the CDR3, the full variable domain is GAGVSQSPSNKVTEKGKDVELRCDPISGHTALYWYRQSLGQGLEFLIYFQGNSAPDKSGLPSDRFSAERTGGSVSTLTIQRTQQEDSAVYLCASSLGLPTGELFFGEGSRLTVL.

V gene TRBV30 combines with J gene TRBJ1-6; possibly TRBD1 for D (6 bases). V was cut by 2 bases and J by 10 bases, with 15 bases left in between. The CDR3 contains 14 residues. Germline CDR1 is GTSNPN and CDR2 is SVGIG (reference sequence). CDR3 coding DNA: TGTGCCTGGAGTCCCACCAGGGGCACATCACCCCTCCACTTT. Its protein is CAWSPTRGTSPLHF.

This sequence joins TRBV28 and TRBJ2-3, with 9 bases matching TRBD1. Germline values: CDR1 MDHEN, CDR2 SYDVKM. The ends lost 3 bases at V and 7 bases at J; junction bases unmatched: 8. This CDR3 contains 15 residues. The CDR3 region is CASSFRDREGNTQYF. The DNA of the CDR3 is TGTGCCAGCAGTTTTCGGGACAGGGAAGGAAATACGCAGTATTTT.

This chain links TRBV28 with TRBJ2-3; D is perhaps TRBD2 (6 bases). V was clipped by 8 bases and J by 4 bases, with 19 bases between them. The CDR3 contains 15 residues. CDR1 MDHEN and CDR2 SYDVKM come from the germline V gene. The DNA of the CDR3 is TGTGCCAGCCGCGGGACGATTCTACCCCCAGATACGCAGTATTTT. It is translated as CASRGTILPPDTQYF. The full variable domain, in which reference TRBV28 and TRBJ2-3 provide the parts outside the CDR3, is DVKVTQSSRYLVKRTGEKVFLECVQDMDHENMFWYRQDPGLGLRLIYFSYDVKMKEKGDIPEGYSVSREKKERFSLILESASTNQTSMYLCASRGTILPPDTQYFGPGTRLTVL.

The chain has TRBV28 and TRBJ1-2, with TRBD1 as a possible D gene (5 bases). V lost 2 bases and J lost 8, with 15 bases in between. The CDR3 is made up of 14 amino acids. CDR1 MDHEN and CDR2 SYDVKM come from the germline V gene. The CDR3 DNA sequence: TGTGCCAGCAGTTTAGGAGGGGCGCGTGGGGGCTACACCTTC. It codes for CASSLGGARGGYTF.

About this clone: Different DNA sequences within this sample yield the same CDR3. The CDR3 is CASSSGTVNYGYTF. The CDR3 DNA is TGTGCCAGCAGTTCCGGAACAGTTAACTATGGCTACACCTTC. The chain is built from TRBV28 and TRBJ1-2; D not certain. The CDR3 totals 14 residues. V lost 4 bases to trimming and J lost 1 base, with 10 bases between them. CDR1 is MDHEN and CDR2 is SYDVKM in the germline V gene.

CDR3 region: CASSPQKGNQPQHF. In DNA form, the CDR3 reads TGTGCCAGCTCACCACAGAAGGGCAATCAGCCCCAGCATTTT. The chain couples TRBV18 to TRBJ1-5; D unresolved. Trimming shortened V by 1 base and J by 2 bases, and 6 bases separated the two germline ends. The CDR3 loop spans 14 amino acids. Germline V CDR1 and CDR2: KGHSH, LQKENI.

V usage is TRBV15 and J usage is TRBJ1-3; D is unclear. The CDR3 is 15 residues long. Germline V gene sequence: CDR1 LNHNV, CDR2 YYDKDF (reference sequence). V lost 0 bases and J 4 bases, leaving 10 bases between the germline ends. The CDR3 sequence is CATSRDSGRGNTIYF. Written as DNA, the CDR3 is TGTGCCACCAGCAGAGACTCCGGGAGGGGAAACACCATATATTTT.

The chain recombines TRBV6-1 with TRBJ1-2, with D possibly TRBD1 on 6 matching bases. Trimming pared 4 bases from V and 1 base from J, leaving 22 bases between. The germline CDR1 and CDR2 sequences are MNHNS and SASEGT. This CDR3 has 18 amino acids. In nucleotides, the CDR3 is TGTGCCAGCAGTGGTCGGGGGCGCATTCCCGAACTTAACTATGGCTACACCTTC. Translated: CASSGRGRIPELNYGYTF.

V gene TRBV5-1 combines with J gene TRBJ2-5; D might be TRBD1 or TRBD2, each matching 6 bases. The CDR3 loop spans 14 amino acids. Trimming pared 0 bases from V and 5 bases from J, leaving 11 bases between. From germline, CDR1 is SGHRS and CDR2 YFSETQ. CDR3: CASSLAGAAETQYF. For the CDR3, the DNA is TGCGCCAGCAGCTTGGCGGGGGCGGCGGAGACCCAGTACTTC.

The chain joins TRBV27 to TRBJ2-4, with TRBD2 identical over 8 bases. The CDR3 has 15 residues. J lost 6 bases, V lost 5 bases, and 9 bases had no gene match. CDR1 is MNHEY, CDR2 SMNVEV, per germline (reference sequence). The CDR3 region is CASSPRLASRNIQYF. Here the CDR3 DNA reads TGTGCCAGCAGTCCGAGACTAGCGAGTCGAAACATTCAGTACTTC.

This chain uses TRBV19 with TRBJ1-2; TRBD1 aligns across 9 bases. V shed 4 bases, J shed 4 bases, and the junction held 13 bases outside the gene matches. Germline-derived CDR1 and CDR2 are LNHDA and SQIVND (reference sequence). The length of the CDR3 is 17 residues. In nucleotides, the CDR3 is TGTGCCAGTAGTAGCCGGGACAGGGCTTTCACCGTCTATGGCTACACCTTC. This translates into CASSSRDRAFTVYGYTF.